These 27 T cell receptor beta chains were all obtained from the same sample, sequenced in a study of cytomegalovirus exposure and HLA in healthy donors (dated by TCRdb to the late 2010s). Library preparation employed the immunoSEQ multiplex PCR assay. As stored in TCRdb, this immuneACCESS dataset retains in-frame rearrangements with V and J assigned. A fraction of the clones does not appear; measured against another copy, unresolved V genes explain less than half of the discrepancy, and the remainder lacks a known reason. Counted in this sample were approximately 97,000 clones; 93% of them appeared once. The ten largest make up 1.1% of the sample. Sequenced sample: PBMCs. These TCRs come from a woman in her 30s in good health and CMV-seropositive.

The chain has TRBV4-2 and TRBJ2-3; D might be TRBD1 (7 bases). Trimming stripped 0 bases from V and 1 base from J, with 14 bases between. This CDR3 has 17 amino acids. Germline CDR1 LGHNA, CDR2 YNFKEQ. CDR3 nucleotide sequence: TGTGCCAGCAGCCAAGAAGGGGGCAGGGAGGGCACAGATACGCAGTATTTT. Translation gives CASSQEGGREGTDTQYF.

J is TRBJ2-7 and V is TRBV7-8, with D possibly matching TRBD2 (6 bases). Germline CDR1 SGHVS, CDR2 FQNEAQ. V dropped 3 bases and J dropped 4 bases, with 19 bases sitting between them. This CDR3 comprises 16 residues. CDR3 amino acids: CASSFPSPTRRYEQYF. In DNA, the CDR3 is TGTGCCAGCAGCTTTCCTTCCCCGACTAGGCGGTACGAGCAGTACTTC.

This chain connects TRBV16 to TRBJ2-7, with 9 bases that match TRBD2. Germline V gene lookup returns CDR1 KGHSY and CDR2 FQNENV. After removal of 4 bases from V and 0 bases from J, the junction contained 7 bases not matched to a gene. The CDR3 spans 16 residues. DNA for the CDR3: TGTGCCAGCAGCCGACTGGCGGGAGGGAGCTCCTACGAGCAGTACTTC. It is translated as CASSRLAGGSSYEQYF.

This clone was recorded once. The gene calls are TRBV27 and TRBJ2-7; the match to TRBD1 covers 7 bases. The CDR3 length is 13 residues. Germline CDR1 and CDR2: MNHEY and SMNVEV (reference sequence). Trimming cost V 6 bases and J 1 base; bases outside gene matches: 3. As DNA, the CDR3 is TGTGCCAGCAGAAAACAGGGGTCCTACGAGCAGTACTTC. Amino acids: CASRKQGSYEQYF.

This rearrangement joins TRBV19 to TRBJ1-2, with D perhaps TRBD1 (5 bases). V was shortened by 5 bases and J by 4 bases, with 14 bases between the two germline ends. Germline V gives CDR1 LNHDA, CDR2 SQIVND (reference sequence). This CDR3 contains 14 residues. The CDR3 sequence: CASSLSPDSYGYTF. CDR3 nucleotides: TGTGCCAGTAGTCTATCCCCAGACAGCTATGGCTACACCTTC.

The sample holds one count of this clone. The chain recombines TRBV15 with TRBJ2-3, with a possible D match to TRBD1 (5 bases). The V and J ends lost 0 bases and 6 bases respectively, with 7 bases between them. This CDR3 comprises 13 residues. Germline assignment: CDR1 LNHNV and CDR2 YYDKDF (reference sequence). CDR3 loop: CATSRDAGDTQYF. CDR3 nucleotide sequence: TGTGCCACCAGCAGAGATGCAGGGGATACGCAGTATTTT.

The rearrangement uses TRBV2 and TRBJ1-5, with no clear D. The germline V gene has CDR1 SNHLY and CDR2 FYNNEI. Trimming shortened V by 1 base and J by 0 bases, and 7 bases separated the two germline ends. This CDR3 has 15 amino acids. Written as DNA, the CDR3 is TGTGCCAGCAGTGAAGACAGAGCTAGCAATCAGCCCCAGCATTTT. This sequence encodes CASSEDRASNQPQHF.

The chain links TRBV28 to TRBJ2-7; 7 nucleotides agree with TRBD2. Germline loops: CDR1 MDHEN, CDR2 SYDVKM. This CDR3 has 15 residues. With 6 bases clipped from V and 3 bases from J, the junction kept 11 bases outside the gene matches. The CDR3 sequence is CASSPTGASGYEQYF. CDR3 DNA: TGTGCCAGCAGCCCAACGGGCGCTAGCGGCTACGAGCAGTACTTC.

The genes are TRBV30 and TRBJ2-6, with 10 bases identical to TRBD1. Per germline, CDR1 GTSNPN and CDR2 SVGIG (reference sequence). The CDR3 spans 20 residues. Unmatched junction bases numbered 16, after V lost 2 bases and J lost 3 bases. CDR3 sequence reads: CAWSLPYPGQGFFGANVLTF. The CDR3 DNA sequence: TGTGCCTGGAGTCTACCCTACCCGGGACAGGGGTTTTTTGGGGCCAACGTCCTGACTTTC. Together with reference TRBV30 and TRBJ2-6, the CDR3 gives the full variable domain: SQTIHQWPATLVQPVGSPLSLECTVEGTSNPNLYWYRQAAGRGLQLLFYSVGIGQISSEVPQNLSASRPQDRQFILSSKKLLLSDSGFYLCAWSLPYPGQGFFGANVLTFGAGSRLTVL.

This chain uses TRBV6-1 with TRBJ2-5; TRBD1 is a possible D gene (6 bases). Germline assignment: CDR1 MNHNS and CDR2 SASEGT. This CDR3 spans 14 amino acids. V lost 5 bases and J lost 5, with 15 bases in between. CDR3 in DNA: TGTGCCAGCAGTTGGGACAAGGTAGGGGAGACCCAGTACTTC. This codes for CASSWDKVGETQYF.

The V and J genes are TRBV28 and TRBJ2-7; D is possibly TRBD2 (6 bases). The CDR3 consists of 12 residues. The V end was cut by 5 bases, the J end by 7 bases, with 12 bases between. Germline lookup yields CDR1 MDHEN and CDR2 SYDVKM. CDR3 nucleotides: TGTGCCAGCAGTATCGGGACTCGAGAGCAGTACTTC. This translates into CASSIGTREQYF.

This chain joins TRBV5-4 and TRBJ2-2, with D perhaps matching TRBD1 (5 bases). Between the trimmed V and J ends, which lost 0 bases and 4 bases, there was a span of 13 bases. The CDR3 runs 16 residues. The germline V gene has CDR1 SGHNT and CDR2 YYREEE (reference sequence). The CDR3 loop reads CASSLGQGGTTGELFF. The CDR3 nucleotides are TGTGCCAGCAGCTTGGGGCAGGGTGGAACCACCGGGGAGCTGTTTTTT.

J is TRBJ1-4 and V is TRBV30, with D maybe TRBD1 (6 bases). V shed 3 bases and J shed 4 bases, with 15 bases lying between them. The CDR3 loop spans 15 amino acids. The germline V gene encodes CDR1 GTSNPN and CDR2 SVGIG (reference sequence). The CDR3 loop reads CAWSPRGGLNEKLFF. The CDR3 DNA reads TGTGCCTGGAGCCCGAGGGGGGGACTTAATGAAAAACTGTTTTTT.

The CDR3 loop reads CASSRPGGKNTGELFF. The CDR3 DNA reads TGTGCCAGCAGCCGACCGGGAGGCAAGAACACCGGGGAGCTGTTTTTT. This chain links TRBV7-9 with TRBJ2-2; 7 bases are shared with TRBD2. V was clipped by 5 bases and J by 1 base; unmatched bases: 7. This CDR3 spans 16 amino acids. Germline CDR1 SEHNR, CDR2 FQNEAQ (reference sequence).

The CDR3 coding sequence is TGTGCCAGCAGTGAAAGCACCGATACTAATCAGCCCCAGCATTTT. This gives the protein CASSESTDTNQPQHF. This chain connects TRBV2 to TRBJ1-5; no definite D call. The CDR3 is 15 residues long. CDR1 is SNHLY, CDR2 FYNNEI, per germline. Trimming took 2 bases from V and 4 from J, leaving 12 bases between them.

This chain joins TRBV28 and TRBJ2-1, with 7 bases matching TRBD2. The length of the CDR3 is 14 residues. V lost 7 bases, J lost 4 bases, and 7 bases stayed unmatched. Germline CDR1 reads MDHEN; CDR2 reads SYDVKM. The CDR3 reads CASIGLAVYNEQFF. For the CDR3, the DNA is TGTGCCAGCATCGGGCTAGCGGTTTACAATGAGCAGTTCTTC. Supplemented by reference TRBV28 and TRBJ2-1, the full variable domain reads DVKVTQSSRYLVKRTGEKVFLECVQDMDHENMFWYRQDPGLGLRLIYFSYDVKMKEKGDIPEGYSVSREKKERFSLILESASTNQTSMYLCASIGLAVYNEQFFGPGTRLTVL.

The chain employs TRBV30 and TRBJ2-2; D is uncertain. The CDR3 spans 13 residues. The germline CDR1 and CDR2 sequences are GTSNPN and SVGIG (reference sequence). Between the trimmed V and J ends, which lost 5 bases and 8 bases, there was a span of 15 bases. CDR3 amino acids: CAWAYVEFGELFF. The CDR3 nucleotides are TGTGCCTGGGCCTACGTGGAGTTTGGGGAGCTGTTTTTT.

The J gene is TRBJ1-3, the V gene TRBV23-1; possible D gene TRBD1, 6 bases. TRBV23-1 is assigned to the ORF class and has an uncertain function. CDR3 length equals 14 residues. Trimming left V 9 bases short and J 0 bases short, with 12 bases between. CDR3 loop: CAREDRLSGNTIYF. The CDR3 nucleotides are TGCGCCAGGGAAGACAGGCTCTCTGGAAACACCATATATTTT.

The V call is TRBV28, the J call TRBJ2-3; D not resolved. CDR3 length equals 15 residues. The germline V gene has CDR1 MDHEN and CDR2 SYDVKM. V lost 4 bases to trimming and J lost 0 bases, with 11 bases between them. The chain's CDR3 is CASSYTEISTDTQYF. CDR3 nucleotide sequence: TGTGCCAGCAGTTATACAGAGATTAGCACAGATACGCAGTATTTT.

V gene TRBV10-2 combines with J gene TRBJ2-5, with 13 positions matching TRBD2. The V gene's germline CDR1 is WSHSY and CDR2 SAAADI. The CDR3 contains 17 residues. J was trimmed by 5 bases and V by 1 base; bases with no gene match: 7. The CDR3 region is CASSEFGLAGVVETQYF. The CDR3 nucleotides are TGCGCCAGCAGTGAGTTCGGACTAGCGGGAGTAGTTGAGACCCAGTACTTC.

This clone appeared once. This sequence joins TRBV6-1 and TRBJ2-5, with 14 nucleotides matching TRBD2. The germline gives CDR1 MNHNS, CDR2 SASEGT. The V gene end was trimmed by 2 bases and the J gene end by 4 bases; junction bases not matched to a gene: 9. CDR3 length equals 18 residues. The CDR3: CASSEKRGLAGVAETQYF. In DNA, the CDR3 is TGTGCCAGCAGTGAAAAGAGGGGACTAGCGGGAGTCGCAGAGACCCAGTACTTC.

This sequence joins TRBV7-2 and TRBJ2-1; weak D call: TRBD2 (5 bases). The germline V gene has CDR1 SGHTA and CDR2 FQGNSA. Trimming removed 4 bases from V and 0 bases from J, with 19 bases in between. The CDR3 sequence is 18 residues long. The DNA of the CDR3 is TGTGCCAGCAGCTCCCTACAACCGGGAACCCACTCCTACAATGAGCAGTTCTTC. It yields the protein CASSSLQPGTHSYNEQFF.

The CDR3 DNA reads TGTGCCATCAGTGAAGGGTTTGAGGGCCCGAACACTGAAGCTTTCTTT. Protein sequence: CAISEGFEGPNTEAFF. This chain joins TRBV10-3 and TRBJ1-1; D is undetermined. Per the germline V gene, CDR1 is ENHRY and CDR2 is SYGVKD. The CDR3 is 16 residues long. With 3 bases removed from V and 1 base from J, the gap between germline ends came to 15 bases.

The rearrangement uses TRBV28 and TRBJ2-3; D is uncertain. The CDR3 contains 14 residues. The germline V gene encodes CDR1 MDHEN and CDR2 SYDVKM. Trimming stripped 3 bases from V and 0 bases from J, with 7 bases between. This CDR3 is CASSFLKSTDTQYF. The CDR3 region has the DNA TGTGCCAGCAGTTTCCTAAAAAGCACAGATACGCAGTATTTT.

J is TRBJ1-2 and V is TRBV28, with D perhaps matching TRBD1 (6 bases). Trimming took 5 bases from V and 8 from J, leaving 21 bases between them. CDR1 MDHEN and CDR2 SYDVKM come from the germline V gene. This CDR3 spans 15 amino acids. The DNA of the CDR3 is TGTGCCAGCAGTCGTGTCCCGGGACAAAATAAGGGCTACACCTTC. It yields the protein CASSRVPGQNKGYTF.

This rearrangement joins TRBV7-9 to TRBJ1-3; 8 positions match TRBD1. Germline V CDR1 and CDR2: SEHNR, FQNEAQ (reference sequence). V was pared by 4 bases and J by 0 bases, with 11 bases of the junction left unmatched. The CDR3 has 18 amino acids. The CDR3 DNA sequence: TGTGCCAGCAGCTACCCGAGGGACAGGAGAAACTCTGGAAACACCATATATTTT. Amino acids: CASSYPRDRRNSGNTIYF.

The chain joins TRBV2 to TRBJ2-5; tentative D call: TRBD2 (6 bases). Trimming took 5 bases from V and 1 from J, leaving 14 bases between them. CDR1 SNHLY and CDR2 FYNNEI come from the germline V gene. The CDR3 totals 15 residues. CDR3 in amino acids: CASSYGGGSQETQYF. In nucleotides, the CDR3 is TGTGCCAGCAGTTACGGGGGAGGTTCCCAAGAGACCCAGTACTTC.